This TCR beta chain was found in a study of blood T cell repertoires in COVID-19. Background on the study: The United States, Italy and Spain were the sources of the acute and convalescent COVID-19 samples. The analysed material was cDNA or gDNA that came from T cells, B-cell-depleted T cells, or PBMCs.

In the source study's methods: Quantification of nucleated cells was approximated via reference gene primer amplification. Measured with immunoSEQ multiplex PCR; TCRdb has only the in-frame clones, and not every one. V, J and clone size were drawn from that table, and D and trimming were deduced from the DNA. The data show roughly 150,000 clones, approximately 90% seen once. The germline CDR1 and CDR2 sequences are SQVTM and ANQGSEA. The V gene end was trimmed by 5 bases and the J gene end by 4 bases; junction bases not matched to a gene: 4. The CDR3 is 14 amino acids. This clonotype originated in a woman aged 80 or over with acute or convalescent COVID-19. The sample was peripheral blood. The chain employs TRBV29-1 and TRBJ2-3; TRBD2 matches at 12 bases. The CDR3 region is CSVSSGGAADTQYF. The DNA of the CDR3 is TGCAGCGTTTCTAGCGGGGGGGCCGCAGATACGCAGTATTTT.